This TCR beta chain was sequenced during a study of vaccination and CD4 T cells after COVID-19. About the study: Every participant was given two doses of BNT162b2 or mRNA-1273 vaccine. Stimulation of the cells used overlapping spike peptide pools from SARS-CoV-2 and from the common cold coronaviruses HCoV-NL63, HCoV-OC43 and HCoV-229E.

V was clipped by 5 bases and J by 5 bases, with 18 bases between them. CDR1 and CDR2 from the germline V gene are DFQATT and SNEGSKA (reference sequence). This CDR3 has 14 residues. Described treatment: roughly nine-day PBMC culture with coronavirus spike peptide pools or control peptides (ViraFEST assay). After expanding antigen-specific T cells with peptide pools, ViraFEST sequenced their TCRs. Details on this clonotype: Its antigen is unknown.

An Oncomine TCR Beta short-read assay was used to sequence the DNA from cultured CD4+ T cells. Scientists extracted genomic DNA from CD4+ T cells grown in culture. TCRdb analysed the PCR reads with MiXCR anew, one entry per CDR3 protein. Seen here are 20,000 to 25,000 distinct CDR3 sequences, 66% observed once, and the top ten hold 3% to 4%. This sequence joins TRBV20-1 and TRBJ1-1, with D possibly being TRBD1 (6 bases). The sample consisted of CD4+ T cells from blood, cultured in vitro. This TCR was sampled from a human donor who had recovered from COVID-19. The CDR3 loop is CSAPLGGLGTEAFF. CDR3 DNA sequence: TGCAGTGCTCCCCTGGGGGGCTTAGGGACTGAAGCTTTCTTT.